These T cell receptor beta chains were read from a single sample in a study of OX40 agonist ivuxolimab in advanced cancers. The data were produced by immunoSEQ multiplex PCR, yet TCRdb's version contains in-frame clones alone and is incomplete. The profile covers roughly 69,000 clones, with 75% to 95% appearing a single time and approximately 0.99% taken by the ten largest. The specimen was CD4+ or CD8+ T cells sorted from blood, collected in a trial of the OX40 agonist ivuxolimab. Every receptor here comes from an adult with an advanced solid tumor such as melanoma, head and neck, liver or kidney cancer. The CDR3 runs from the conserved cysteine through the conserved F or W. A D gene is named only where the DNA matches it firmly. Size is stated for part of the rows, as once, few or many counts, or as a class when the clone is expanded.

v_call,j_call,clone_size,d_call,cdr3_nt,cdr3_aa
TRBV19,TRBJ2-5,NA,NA,TGTGCCAGTAGTTGGAGTTTGAGTGAGACCCAGTACTTC,CASSWSLSETQYF
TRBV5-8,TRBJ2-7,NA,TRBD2,TGTGCCAGCAACCCCCGTGGGAGCGGGGTTATCGGCGAGCAGTACTTC,CASNPRGSGVIGEQYF
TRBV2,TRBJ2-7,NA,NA,TGTGCCAGCAGTGCGGACACGATCTACGAGCAGTACTTC,CASSADTIYEQYF
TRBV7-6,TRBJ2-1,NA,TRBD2,TGTGCCAGCAGCTTGATAGCGGGGGGAGGTGAGCAGTTCTTC,CASSLIAGGGEQFF
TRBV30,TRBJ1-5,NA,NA,TGTGCCTGGAGTGTAACAGGGAATCAGCCCCAGCATTTT,CAWSVTGNQPQHF
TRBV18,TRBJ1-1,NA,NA,TGTGCCAGCTCACCCGGCACAGGAAGGAACACTGAAGCTTTCTTT,CASSPGTGRNTEAFF
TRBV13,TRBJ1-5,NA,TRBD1,TGTGCCAGCAGCTTAGGGGGCCGGGGGACAGGAATGAATCAGCCCCAGCATTTT,CASSLGGRGTGMNQPQHF
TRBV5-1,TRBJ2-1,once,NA,TGCGCCAGCAGCTTGGATACGCGGGGCGGGGTAAATGAGCAGTTCTTC,CASSLDTRGGVNEQFF
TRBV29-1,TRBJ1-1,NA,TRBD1,TGCAGCGTTGAAGGGGGGCAGGGGGGAGCTTTCTTT,CSVEGGQGGAFF
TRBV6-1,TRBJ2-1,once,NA,TGTGCCAGCAGTGGGGGACATGGGTCGATTCGAAAGCAGTTCTTC,CASSGGHGSIRKQFF
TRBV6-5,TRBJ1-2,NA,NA,TGTGCCAGCAGTTACTCGATCCCAGACCTCTATGGCTACACCTTC,CASSYSIPDLYGYTF
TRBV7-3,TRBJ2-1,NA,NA,TGTGCCAGCAGCTCCCGACCGGTCGATGAGCAGTTCTTC,CASSSRPVDEQFF
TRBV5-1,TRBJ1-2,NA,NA,TGCGCCAGCAGCACCAACGGCCCCTTTGGCTACACCTTC,CASSTNGPFGYTF
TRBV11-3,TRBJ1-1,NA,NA,TGTGCCAGCAGCCCAGAGAGGGGGAGAAGGTTTACTGAAGCTTTCTTT,CASSPERGRRFTEAFF
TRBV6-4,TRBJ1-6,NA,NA,TGTGCCAGCAGTGACGGGGTTAAGAATTCACCCCTCCACTTT,CASSDGVKNSPLHF
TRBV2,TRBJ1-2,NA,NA,TGTGCCAGCAGTTCGACAGCTAACTATGGCTACACCTTC,CASSSTANYGYTF
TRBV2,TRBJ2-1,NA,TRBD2,TGTGCCAGCAGACAAAGGACTAGCGGGAGTTGGGGCAATGAGCAGTTCTTC,CASRQRTSGSWGNEQFF
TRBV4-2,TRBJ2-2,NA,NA,TGTGCCAGCAGCCTCCCCACTAGGACGGTCACCGGGGAGCTGTTTTTT,CASSLPTRTVTGELFF
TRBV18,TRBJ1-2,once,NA,TGTGCCAGCTCACCACTTAACCAGGGCGATGGCTACACCTTC,CASSPLNQGDGYTF
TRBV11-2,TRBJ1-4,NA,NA,TGTGCCAGCAGCTTAGGGCAGGGGATGGAAAAACTGTTTTTT,CASSLGQGMEKLFF
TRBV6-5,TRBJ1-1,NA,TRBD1,TGTGCCAGCAGCCCGCTCACAGGGGCGGGGACTGAAGCTTTCTTT,CASSPLTGAGTEAFF
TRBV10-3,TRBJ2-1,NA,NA,TGTGCCATCACGGCAGGGGCCTACAATGAGCAGTTCTTC,CAITAGAYNEQFF
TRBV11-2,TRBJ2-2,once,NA,TGTGCCAGCAGCTTAGCTCCCACCGGGGAGCTGTTTTTT,CASSLAPTGELFF
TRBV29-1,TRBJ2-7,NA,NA,TGCAGCGTTGCTCAGGGGTACGAGCAGTACTTC,CSVAQGYEQYF
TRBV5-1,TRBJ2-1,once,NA,TGCGCCAGCAGCTTGGAGAATGAGCAGTTCTTC,CASSLENEQFF
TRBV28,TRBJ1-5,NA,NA,TGTGCCAGCAGTTTTGAAGCAGAAACCCCTGAGAGAAGAGCCCAGCATTTT,CASSFEAETPERRAQHF
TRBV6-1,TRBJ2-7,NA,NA,TGTGCCAGCAGTAGGGCTTTCTACGAGCAGTACTTC,CASSRAFYEQYF
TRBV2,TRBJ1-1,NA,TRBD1,TGTGCCAGCAGAAAGACAGGGGGAGAAGCTTTCTTT,CASRKTGGEAFF
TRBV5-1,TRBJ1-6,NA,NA,TGCGCCAGCAGCATGGACAGTTTCTATAATTCACCCCTCCACTTT,CASSMDSFYNSPLHF
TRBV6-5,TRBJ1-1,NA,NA,TGTGCCAGCAGTACTTACACCCGGGGGAACACTGAAGCTTTCTTT,CASSTYTRGNTEAFF
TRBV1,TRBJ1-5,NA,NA,TGCACCAGCAGCCAAAAGGGGGTTAGCAATCAGCCCCAGCATTTT,CTSSQKGVSNQPQHF
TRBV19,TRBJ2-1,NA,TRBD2,TGTGCCAGTAGTATAGATAGCGGGGGGGCTATTTACAATGAGCAGTTCTTC,CASSIDSGGAIYNEQFF
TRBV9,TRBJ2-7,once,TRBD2,TGTGCCAGCAGTCCTAGACTAGCGGGAGGAAACGAGCAGTACTTC,CASSPRLAGGNEQYF
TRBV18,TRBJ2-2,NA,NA,TGTGCCAGCTCACCTAAGACAGGACCGAACACCGGGGAGCTGTTTTTT,CASSPKTGPNTGELFF
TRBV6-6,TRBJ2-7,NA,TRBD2,TGTGCCAGCAGGGGTCACGAGCGGGGGGTCTACGAGCAGTACTTC,CASRGHERGVYEQYF
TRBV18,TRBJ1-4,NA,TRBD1,TGTGCCAGCTCATCTCAGGACAGGGGAAGAGAAAAACTGTTTTTT,CASSSQDRGREKLFF
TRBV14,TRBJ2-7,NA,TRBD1,TGTGCCAGCAGCCTCTGGGGACAGGGGAGGTACGAGCAGTACTTC,CASSLWGQGRYEQYF
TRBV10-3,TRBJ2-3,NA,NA,TGTGCCATCAGTGAGGGTGGGGGCACAGATACGCAGTATTTT,CAISEGGGTDTQYF
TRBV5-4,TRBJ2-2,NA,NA,TGTGCCAGCAGCTTAGCCGGGGGTAACACCGGGGAGCTGTTTTTT,CASSLAGGNTGELFF
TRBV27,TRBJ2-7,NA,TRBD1,TGTGCCAGCAGTTCTCGGACAGGGGAAGGCTACGAGCAGTACTTC,CASSSRTGEGYEQYF
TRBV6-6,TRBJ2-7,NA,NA,TGTGCCAGCAGTTGGACGGACTACGAGCAGTACTTC,CASSWTDYEQYF
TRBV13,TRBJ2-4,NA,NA,TGTGCCAGCAGCTTAGGCCGGCCAGGGGAAACTCAGTACTTC,CASSLGRPGETQYF
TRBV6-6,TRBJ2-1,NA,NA,TGTGCCAGCAAGTCCGGGCCAGGGGAGAGGAATGAGCAGTTCTTC,CASKSGPGERNEQFF
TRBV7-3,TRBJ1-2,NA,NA,TGTGCCAGCAGCCCAACCCCGGAAGGACGAAGCCATGGCTACACCTTC,CASSPTPEGRSHGYTF
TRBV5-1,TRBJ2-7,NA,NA,TGCGCCAGCAGTTCCTCCTACGAGCAGTACTTC,CASSSSYEQYF
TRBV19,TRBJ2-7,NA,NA,TGTGCCAGTAGTATAGGACTCTCCTACGAGCAGTACTTC,CASSIGLSYEQYF
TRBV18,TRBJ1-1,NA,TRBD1,TGTGCCAGCTCACCAATGGGACAGAGGGACACTGAAGCTTTCTTT,CASSPMGQRDTEAFF
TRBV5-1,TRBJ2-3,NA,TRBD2,TGCGCCAGCAGCTTTGGGTTAGCGGGAGGGCCTCGGGCAGATACGCAGTATTTT,CASSFGLAGGPRADTQYF
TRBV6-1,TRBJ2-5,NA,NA,TGTGCCAGCAGAGATAGAGAGACCCAGTACTTC,CASRDRETQYF
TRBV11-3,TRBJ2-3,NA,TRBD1,TGTGCCAGCAGCTTAGTCCTAGGGGGCGCGGCAGATACGCAGTATTTT,CASSLVLGGAADTQYF
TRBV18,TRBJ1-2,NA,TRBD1,TGTGCCAGCTCCATCCAGGGGACAGGGAACGACTATGGCTACACCTTC,CASSIQGTGNDYGYTF